A single sample gave rise to the 9 T cell receptor beta chains below, sequenced in a study of early stage breast cancer tumors. Assay: immunoSEQ multiplex PCR; the TCRdb copy retains only in-frame clones and omits some. Among around 41,000 clones listed, roughly 69% were seen once. The sequenced sample was blood. These receptors were taken from a person aged 50 to 59 with breast cancer.

The rearrangement links TRBV6-5 to TRBJ1-3; D might be TRBD1 (5 bases). The length of the CDR3 is 15 residues. The germline V gene encodes CDR1 MNHEY and CDR2 SVGAGI. The ends were cut back, 2 bases at V and 4 bases at J, with 12 bases in the middle. The CDR3 loop reads CASSYTTGVGNTIYF. CDR3 DNA sequence: TGTGCCAGCAGTTACACAACAGGAGTCGGAAACACCATATATTTT.

The chain employs TRBV4-3 and TRBJ2-7, with D hard to call. The CDR3 contains 14 residues. CDR1 is LGHNA, CDR2 YSLEER, per germline. The V gene lost 2 bases and the J gene lost 6 bases, with 14 bases spanning the gap. CDR3 in DNA: TGCGCCAGCAGCCAAACTCTCGAGCGAGGCGAGCAGTACGTC. Protein sequence: CASSQTLERGEQYV.

The rearrangement uses TRBV6-1 and TRBJ1-1; D is undetermined. Germline-derived CDR1 and CDR2 are MNHNS and SASEGT. The V and J ends lost 1 base and 8 bases respectively, with 14 bases between them. The CDR3 is 14 residues long. Here the CDR3 reads CASSEELSSQEAFF. CDR3 DNA sequence: TGTGCCAGCAGTGAAGAATTATCTTCCCAGGAAGCTTTCTTT.

This clone is a singleton in its sample. V gene TRBV11-2 combines with J gene TRBJ2-6; 7 bases are shared with TRBD1. Looked up from germline, CDR1 is SGHAT and CDR2 is FQNNGV. This CDR3 has 15 amino acids. Losses at the gene ends were 5 bases for V and 6 bases for J; bases not matched to a gene: 7. This chain's CDR3 is CASSDRQGQANVLTF. The CDR3 bases are TGTGCCAGCAGCGACAGACAGGGCCAGGCCAACGTCCTGACTTTC.

This clone was seen only a few times. J is TRBJ1-5 and V is TRBV19, with 7 positions matching TRBD1. Trimming removed 5 bases from V and 0 bases from J; junction bases left unmatched: 13. The CDR3 covers 18 residues. From germline, CDR1 is LNHDA and CDR2 SQIVND (reference sequence). This chain's CDR3 is CASSLGGTVIYSNQPQHF. The CDR3 DNA follows: TGTGCCAGTAGTCTAGGAGGGACAGTAATATATAGCAATCAGCCCCAGCATTTT. Using reference TRBV19 and TRBJ1-5 for the parts outside the CDR3, the full variable domain is DGGITQSPKYLFRKEGQNVTLSCEQNLNHDAMYWYRQDPGQGLRLIYYSQIVNDFQKGDIAEGYSVSREKKESFPLTVTSAQKNPTAFYLCASSLGGTVIYSNQPQHFGDGTRLSIL.

This rearrangement joins TRBV5-6 to TRBJ2-2; TRBD2 matches at 8 bases. The CDR3 is 16 amino acids. Trimming at V came to 0 bases and at J to 3 bases, leaving 4 bases not matched to a gene. Germline V lookup: CDR1 SGHDT, CDR2 YYEEEE. CDR3 residues: CASSLGAGAHTGELFF. The CDR3 DNA reads TGTGCCAGCAGCTTGGGAGCGGGGGCCCACACCGGGGAGCTGTTTTTT.

This clone was found once. The chain has TRBV7-8 and TRBJ2-7; 11 bases map to TRBD1. CDR3 size: 17 residues. Germline V gene sequence: CDR1 SGHVS, CDR2 FQNEAQ. Trimming removed 5 bases from V and 1 base from J; junction bases left unmatched: 10. The CDR3 sequence is CASSPRPGQGASYEQYF. CDR3 DNA sequence: TGTGCCAGCAGCCCCAGGCCTGGACAGGGGGCATCCTACGAGCAGTACTTC. The full variable domain, rest sourced from reference TRBV7-8 and TRBJ2-7, is GAGVSQSPRYKVAKRGQDVALRCDPISGHVSLFWYQQALGQGPEFLTYFQNEAQLDKSGLPSDRFFAERPEGSVSTLKIQRTQQEDSAVYLCASSPRPGQGASYEQYFGPGTRLTVT.

J is TRBJ1-2 and V is TRBV2, with TRBD1 matching 7 bases. The V segment lost 5 bases and the J segment 5 bases; nucleotides outside the gene matches: 5. The germline V gene encodes CDR1 SNHLY and CDR2 FYNNEI. The CDR3 contains 13 residues. The CDR3 is CASSNRQGYGYTF. The DNA of the CDR3 is TGTGCCAGCAGTAACAGACAGGGATATGGCTACACCTTC.

The chain joins TRBV11-3 to TRBJ1-2, with D possibly TRBD1 on 5 matching bases. The germline V and J ends were trimmed by 4 bases and 5 bases, with 20 bases remaining between them. The CDR3 has 16 residues. Germline V gene sequence: CDR1 SGHNT, CDR2 YENEEA. The CDR3 DNA sequence: TGTGCCAGCAGCTACTCAGGGTCCCGTAATTTATATGGCTACACCTTC. Translating gives CASSYSGSRNLYGYTF.